Below, 5 T cell receptor beta chains from the same sample are listed, as sequenced in a study of blood T cell repertoires in COVID-19. Sequenced by immunoSEQ multiplex PCR; TCRdb stores in-frame clones only, minus some. Of around 310,000 clones in the sample, around nine tenths are singletons; the top ten hold 6% to 7%. Material for sequencing was peripheral blood. The receptors derive from a woman aged 25 to 45 with COVID-19, enrolled during active disease.

CDR3 DNA: TGTGCCAGCAGCTCGTCTGGGGCGCAAGGCTATGGCTACACCTTC. This codes for CASSSSGAQGYGYTF. The chain has TRBV7-3 and TRBJ1-2, with D perhaps TRBD1 (5 bases). V shed 4 bases and J shed 4 bases, with 16 bases lying between them. Germline assignment: CDR1 SGHTA and CDR2 FQGTGA. This CDR3 comprises 15 residues.

The V call is TRBV6-6, the J call TRBJ1-6, with 7 bases that match TRBD1. V dropped 6 bases and J dropped 7; count of bases not matched to a gene: 6. CDR1 and CDR2 (germline): MNHNY, SVGAGI (reference sequence). The CDR3 is 14 amino acids. The CDR3 DNA is TGTGCCAGCAGGGATGGGACAGCGAATTCACCCCTCCACTTT. This sequence encodes CASRDGTANSPLHF.

The V call is TRBV29-1, the J call TRBJ2-7; 10 positions agree with TRBD1. The germline gives CDR1 SQVTM, CDR2 ANQGSEA. The CDR3 has 14 amino acids. V lost 1 base and J lost 3; bases outside the gene matches: 3. CDR3 DNA sequence: TGCAGCGTTGAAGGGGGACAGGGGAACTACGAGCAGTACTTC. Residues: CSVEGGQGNYEQYF.

This clone was seen only a few times. This sequence joins TRBV30 and TRBJ2-7; unclear D gene. The CDR3 spans 14 residues. Germline lookup yields CDR1 GTSNPN and CDR2 SVGIG (reference sequence). Trimming took 0 bases from V and 0 from J, leaving 9 bases between them. The CDR3 DNA follows: TGTGCCTGGAGTGTATACTTCCCCTCCTACGAGCAGTACTTC. Translation gives CAWSVYFPSYEQYF.

V usage is TRBV30 and J usage is TRBJ1-1, with a tentative D call TRBD1 (6 bases). Germline CDR1 and CDR2: GTSNPN and SVGIG (reference sequence). The CDR3 covers 13 residues. Trimming stripped 3 bases from V and 4 bases from J, with 12 bases between. The CDR3 sequence: CAWRETGFTEAFF. CDR3 coding DNA: TGTGCCTGGAGGGAGACAGGATTCACTGAAGCTTTCTTT.